These 25 T cell receptor beta chains came from one sample sequenced in a study of control samples from healthy donors and cancer patients. The protocol was immunoSEQ multiplex PCR, while the TCRdb copy is restricted to in-frame clones and leaves out a portion. The sample includes about 61,000 clones, nearly 90% of them seen just once. Sequencing used PBMCs. The receptor source for this set is a man aged 55 to 69 with colorectal cancer.

This chain uses TRBV30 with TRBJ1-1, with D unresolved. From germline, CDR1 is GTSNPN and CDR2 SVGIG (reference sequence). Trimming took off 2 bases at V and 4 bases at J, with 11 bases between the two ends. This CDR3 spans 13 amino acids. The CDR3 sequence: CAWSPDRSTEAFF. The CDR3 coding sequence is TGTGCCTGGAGTCCCGACCGGAGCACTGAAGCTTTCTTT.

The J gene is TRBJ1-5, the V gene TRBV28, with TRBD1 matching 12 bases. There are 15 residues in the CDR3. The trim removed 3 bases at V and 12 bases at J, leaving 9 bases unmatched. CDR1 is MDHEN and CDR2 is SYDVKM in the germline V gene. In nucleotides, the CDR3 is TGTGCCAGCAGTTTGTCCGGGACAGGGGGCTTTCTCCAGCATTTT. Amino acids: CASSLSGTGGFLQHF. Full variable domain (outside the CDR3, taken from reference TRBV28 and TRBJ1-5): DVKVTQSSRYLVKRTGEKVFLECVQDMDHENMFWYRQDPGLGLRLIYFSYDVKMKEKGDIPEGYSVSREKKERFSLILESASTNQTSMYLCASSLSGTGGFLQHFGDGTRLSIL.

This sequence joins TRBV7-9 and TRBJ2-5; unclear D gene. The CDR3 covers 14 residues. The V end lost 1 base, the J end lost 0 bases, and 6 bases lay between the germline ends. The germline V gene encodes CDR1 SEHNR and CDR2 FQNEAQ (reference sequence). This chain's CDR3 is CASSLVQYQETQYF. DNA of the CDR3: TGTGCCAGCAGCTTAGTCCAGTACCAAGAGACCCAGTACTTC.

This chain links TRBV5-1 with TRBJ2-1; 13 positions match TRBD2. The V gene's germline CDR1 is SGHRS and CDR2 YFSETQ. The J segment lost 7 bases and the V segment lost 6 bases, leaving 7 bases of the junction unmatched. CDR3 length equals 15 residues. CDR3 sequence (DNA): TGCGCCAGCAACCCACTAGCGGGAGGGGGGAATGAGCAGTTCTTC. Its translation: CASNPLAGGGNEQFF.

The chain joins TRBV5-8 to TRBJ2-2; D might be TRBD1 or TRBD2, each matching 6 bases. The germline V gene has CDR1 SGHTS and CDR2 YDEGEE. The ends were cut back, 0 bases at V and 2 bases at J, with 11 bases in the middle. The length of the CDR3 is 16 residues. CDR3 loop: CASSLVTGANTGELFF. The CDR3 region has the DNA TGTGCCAGCAGCTTGGTTACGGGGGCCAACACCGGGGAGCTGTTTTTT.

V gene TRBV3-1 (or the pseudogene TRBV3-2) combines with J gene TRBJ2-7, with TRBD1 matching over 9 bases. The CDR3 is 16 residues long. Germline values: CDR1 LGHDT, CDR2 YNNKEL (reference sequence). V was clipped by 4 bases and J by 0 bases; unmatched bases: 7. CDR3 sequence: CASSLLGQGLSYEQYF. CDR3 in DNA: TGTGCCAGCAGCCTCCTGGGACAGGGCCTCTCCTACGAGCAGTACTTC.

The rearrangement links TRBV11-2 to TRBJ2-7, with D hard to call. The V end was cut by 5 bases, the J end by 3 bases, with 8 bases between. Germline CDR1 and CDR2: SGHAT and FQNNGV. This CDR3 spans 12 amino acids. The CDR3 bases are TGTGCCAGCAGCAACCAAGGCTACGAGCAGTACTTC. Its translation is CASSNQGYEQYF.

This clone was recorded only once. The rearrangement joins TRBV12-3 or TRBV12-4 to TRBJ2-1, with a tentative D call TRBD2 (5 bases). CDR3 length: 12 residues. Trimming stripped 3 bases from V and 9 bases from J, with 9 bases between. This CDR3 reads CASSLTMLEQFF. The CDR3 DNA is TGTGCCAGCAGTTTGACTATGCTTGAGCAGTTCTTC.

This chain connects TRBV5-6 to TRBJ1-2, with D maybe TRBD1 (5 bases). There are 17 residues in the CDR3. V was pared by 0 bases and J by 4 bases, with 19 bases between. Germline V gene sequence: CDR1 SGHDT, CDR2 YYEEEE. Here the CDR3 DNA reads TGTGCCAGCAGCTTGGGCCCGGGACCCGATCCAATCTATGGCTACACCTTC. Translation gives CASSLGPGPDPIYGYTF.

This clone has only one observation. This chain links TRBV5-4 with TRBJ2-5; 10 bases agree with TRBD1. The germline gives CDR1 SGHNT, CDR2 YYREEE (reference sequence). Trimming cost V 3 bases and J 4 bases; bases outside gene matches: 9. The CDR3 is 16 residues long. CDR3 sequence reads: CASSWGGQGSGETQYF. DNA of the CDR3: TGTGCCAGCAGCTGGGGGGGACAGGGGTCGGGAGAGACCCAGTACTTC.

This sequence joins TRBV5-1 and TRBJ1-5; no reliable D call. V lost 3 bases and J lost 2, with 6 bases in between. CDR3 length: 13 amino acids. CDR1 is SGHRS and CDR2 is YFSETQ in the germline V gene. Here the CDR3 reads CASSSGGNQPQHF. The DNA of the CDR3 is TGCGCCAGCAGCTCCGGGGGCAATCAGCCCCAGCATTTT.

This chain uses TRBV18 with TRBJ1-1; 7 positions match TRBD1. The CDR3 totals 13 residues. V gave up 2 bases and J gave up 8 bases; unmatched junction bases: 5. CDR1 is KGHSH and CDR2 is LQKENI in the germline V gene. Here the CDR3 DNA reads TGTGCCAGCTCACCAAATAAGGACAGGGAAGCTTTCTTT. Translated: CASSPNKDREAFF.

The chain recombines TRBV12-3 or TRBV12-4 with TRBJ2-2; D gene unclear. The CDR3 is made up of 13 amino acids. V lost 6 bases to trimming and J lost 0 bases, with 5 bases between them. The CDR3 DNA sequence: TGTGCCAGCAGAAGAGCGAACACCGGGGAGCTGTTTTTT. Translation: CASRRANTGELFF.

The chain uses TRBV6-1 and TRBJ1-5; 12 nucleotides line up with TRBD1. The CDR3 is 19 amino acids. Per the germline V gene, CDR1 is MNHNS and CDR2 is SASEGT. J gave up 4 bases and V 3 bases, and 13 bases lay outside the gene matches. CDR3 region: CASSDRDRGRLTGNQPQHF. DNA of the CDR3: TGTGCCAGCAGTGACCGGGACAGGGGGCGGCTAACCGGAAATCAGCCCCAGCATTTT.

This clone was counted only a few times. The chain has TRBV3-1 (or the pseudogene TRBV3-2) and TRBJ1-3; D is unclear. CDR1 and CDR2 from the germline V gene are LGHDT and YNNKEL (reference sequence). The CDR3 has 14 amino acids. The V gene lost 0 bases and the J gene lost 4 bases, with 7 bases spanning the gap. CDR3: CASSQDVYGNTIYF. The CDR3 DNA reads TGTGCCAGCAGCCAAGATGTGTACGGAAACACCATATATTTT.

V and J are TRBV24-1 and TRBJ2-5; tentatively, D is TRBD1 (6 bases). The CDR3 is made up of 14 amino acids. CDR1 is KGHDR, CDR2 SFDVKD, per germline. V was pared by 5 bases and J by 5 bases, with 14 bases between. The chain's CDR3 is CATSAGRGRETQYF. Written as DNA, the CDR3 is TGTGCCACCAGTGCCGGCAGGGGCCGGGAGACCCAGTACTTC.

This clone appeared a few times. The V and J genes are TRBV4-3 and TRBJ2-7; tentatively, D is TRBD2 (5 bases). V shed 4 bases and J shed 3 bases, with 10 bases lying between them. Germline V gene data show CDR1 as LGHNA and CDR2 as YSLEER. This CDR3 has 13 amino acids. The CDR3 DNA is TGCGCCAGCAGCCCCGGACGGGGCTACGAGCAGTACTTC. Its translation: CASSPGRGYEQYF.

V and J are TRBV19 and TRBJ1-1; weak D call: TRBD1 (5 bases). The CDR3 extends over 13 amino acids. The ends were cut back, 6 bases at V and 0 bases at J, with 8 bases in the middle. Germline CDR1 and CDR2: LNHDA and SQIVND (reference sequence). The CDR3 DNA reads as TGTGCCAGTAGGCGGGGACTGAACACTGAAGCTTTCTTT. Encoded protein: CASRRGLNTEAFF.

This sequence joins TRBV18 and TRBJ1-2; possibly TRBD1 for D (5 bases). This CDR3 comprises 14 residues. Between the trimmed V and J ends, which lost 3 bases and 2 bases, there was a span of 10 bases. Germline lookup yields CDR1 KGHSH and CDR2 LQKENI. CDR3 sequence: CASSPARVNYGYTF. CDR3 coding DNA: TGTGCCAGCTCACCGGCCAGGGTGAACTATGGCTACACCTTC.

The chain is built from TRBV10-3 and TRBJ2-3; TRBD2 matches at 12 bases. The germline V gene encodes CDR1 ENHRY and CDR2 SYGVKD. V gave up 7 bases and J gave up 6 bases; unmatched junction bases: 14. The CDR3 spans 17 residues. The CDR3 DNA is TGTGCCATCACGCTGGGGCTAGCGGGGGGGCCTGGGGATACGCAGTATTTT. This sequence encodes CAITLGLAGGPGDTQYF.

This chain uses TRBV27 with TRBJ1-4, with 7 positions matching TRBD1. The V gene's germline CDR1 is MNHEY and CDR2 SMNVEV (reference sequence). The CDR3 sequence is 15 residues long. With 6 bases clipped from V and 4 bases from J, the junction kept 8 bases outside the gene matches. The CDR3 DNA reads as TGTGCCAGCAGGACCACAGGGGCCCTTAATGAAAAACTGTTTTTT. It translates to CASRTTGALNEKLFF.

This clone occurred once. The V call is TRBV18, the J call TRBJ2-2; 7 nucleotides agree with TRBD1. There are 12 residues in the CDR3. Germline loops: CDR1 KGHSH, CDR2 LQKENI. The V segment lost 8 bases and the J segment 7 bases; nucleotides outside the gene matches: 4. The CDR3 region has the DNA TGTGCCAGCCACAGGGGAATCGGGGAGCTGTTTTTT. Translating gives CASHRGIGELFF.

This clone was found once. The rearrangement joins TRBV6-2 or TRBV6-3 to TRBJ2-2; 7 bases are a match to TRBD2. There are 15 residues in the CDR3. After removal of 2 bases from V and 3 bases from J, the junction contained 3 bases not matched to a gene. From germline, CDR1 is MNHEY and CDR2 SVGEGT. DNA for the CDR3: TGTGCCAGCAGTTACAGCGGGGTAGACACCGGGGAGCTGTTTTTT. It yields the protein CASSYSGVDTGELFF.

J is TRBJ1-1 and V is TRBV6-5, with 8 bases identical to TRBD1. V was clipped by 11 bases and J by 5 bases; unmatched bases: 10. From germline, CDR1 is MNHEY and CDR2 SVGAGI. This CDR3 contains 13 residues. CDR3 DNA: TGTGCCGGGGGGACAGGTCCCTGGACTGAAGCTTTCTTT. Amino acid sequence: CAGGTGPWTEAFF.

The gene calls are TRBV5-6 and TRBJ2-7; D is unresolved. CDR3 size: 14 residues. V lost 4 bases to trimming and J lost 1 base, with 12 bases between them. Germline CDR1 is SGHDT and CDR2 is YYEEEE. DNA for the CDR3: TGTGCCAGCAGCGGAAACCCAGGTTCCTACGAGCAGTACTTC. Its protein is CASSGNPGSYEQYF.